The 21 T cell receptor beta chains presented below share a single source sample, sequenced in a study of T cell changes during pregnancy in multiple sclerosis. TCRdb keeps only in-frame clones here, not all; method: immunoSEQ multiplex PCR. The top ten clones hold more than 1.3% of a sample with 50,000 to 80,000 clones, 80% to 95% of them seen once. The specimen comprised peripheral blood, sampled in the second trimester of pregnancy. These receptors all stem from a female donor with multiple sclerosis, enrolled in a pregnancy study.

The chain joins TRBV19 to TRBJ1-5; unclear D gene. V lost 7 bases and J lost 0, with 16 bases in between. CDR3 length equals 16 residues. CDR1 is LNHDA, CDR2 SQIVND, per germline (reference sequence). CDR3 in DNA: TGTGCCAGTATCCCGGGGAGACACGATAGCAATCAGCCCCAGCATTTT. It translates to CASIPGRHDSNQPQHF.

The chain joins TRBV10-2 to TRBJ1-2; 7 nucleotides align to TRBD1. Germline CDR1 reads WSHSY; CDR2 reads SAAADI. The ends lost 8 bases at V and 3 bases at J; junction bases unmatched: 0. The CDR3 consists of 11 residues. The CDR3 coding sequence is TGCGCCAGCGGACAGGACTATGGCTACACCTTC. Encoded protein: CASGQDYGYTF.

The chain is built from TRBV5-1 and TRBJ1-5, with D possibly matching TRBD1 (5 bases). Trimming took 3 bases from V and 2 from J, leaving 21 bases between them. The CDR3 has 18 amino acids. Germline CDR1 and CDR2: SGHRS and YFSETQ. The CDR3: CASSSGLTPFKGNQPQHF. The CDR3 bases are TGCGCCAGCAGCTCGGGACTGACTCCATTTAAGGGCAATCAGCCCCAGCATTTT.

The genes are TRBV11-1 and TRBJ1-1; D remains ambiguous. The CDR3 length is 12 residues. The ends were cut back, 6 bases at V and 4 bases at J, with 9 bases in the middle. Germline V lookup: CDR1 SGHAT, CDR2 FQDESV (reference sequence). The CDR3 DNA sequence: TGTGCCAGCAGTCGGGAGGGCACTGAAGCTTTCTTT. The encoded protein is CASSREGTEAFF.

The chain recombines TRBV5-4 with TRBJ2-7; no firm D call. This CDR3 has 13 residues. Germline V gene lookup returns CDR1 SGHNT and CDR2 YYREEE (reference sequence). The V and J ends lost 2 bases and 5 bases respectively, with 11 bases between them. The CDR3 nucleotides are TGTGCCAGCAGCTTCGCAGAATCACACGAGCAGTACTTC. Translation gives CASSFAESHEQYF.

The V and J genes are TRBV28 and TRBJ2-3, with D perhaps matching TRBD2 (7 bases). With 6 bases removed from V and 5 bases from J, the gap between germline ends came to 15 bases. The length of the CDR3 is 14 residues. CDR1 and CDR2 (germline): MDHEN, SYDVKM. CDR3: CASREGGGVDTQYF. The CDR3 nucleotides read TGTGCCAGCAGAGAGGGGGGAGGGGTAGATACGCAGTATTTT.

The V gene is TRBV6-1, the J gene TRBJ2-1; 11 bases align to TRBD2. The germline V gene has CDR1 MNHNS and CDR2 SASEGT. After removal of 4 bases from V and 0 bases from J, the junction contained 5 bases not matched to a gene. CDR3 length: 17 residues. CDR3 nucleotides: TGTGCCAGCAGTGGGACTAGCGGGTCTAGCTCCTACAATGAGCAGTTCTTC. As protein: CASSGTSGSSSYNEQFF.

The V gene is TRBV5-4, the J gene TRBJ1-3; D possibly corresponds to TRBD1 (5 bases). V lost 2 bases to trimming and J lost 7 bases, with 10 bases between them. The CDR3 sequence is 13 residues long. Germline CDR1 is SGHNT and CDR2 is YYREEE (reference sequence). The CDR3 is CASSFGGANTIYF. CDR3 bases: TGTGCCAGCAGCTTCGGCGGGGCGAACACCATATATTTT.

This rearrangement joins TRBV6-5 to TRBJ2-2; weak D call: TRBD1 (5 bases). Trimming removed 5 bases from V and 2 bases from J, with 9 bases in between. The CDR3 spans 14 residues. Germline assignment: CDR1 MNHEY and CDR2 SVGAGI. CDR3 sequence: CASSPDRNTGELFF. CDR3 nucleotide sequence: TGTGCCAGCAGTCCCGACAGAAACACCGGGGAGCTGTTTTTT.

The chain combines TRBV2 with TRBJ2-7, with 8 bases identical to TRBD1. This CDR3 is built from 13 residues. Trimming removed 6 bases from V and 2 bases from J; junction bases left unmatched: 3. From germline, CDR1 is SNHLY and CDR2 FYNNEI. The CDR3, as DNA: TGTGCCAGCAGCAAGGGACAGGCCTACGAGCAGTACTTC. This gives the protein CASSKGQAYEQYF.

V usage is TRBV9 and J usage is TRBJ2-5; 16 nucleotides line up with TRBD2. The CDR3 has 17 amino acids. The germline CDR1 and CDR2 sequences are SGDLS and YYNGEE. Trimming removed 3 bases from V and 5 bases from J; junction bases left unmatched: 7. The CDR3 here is CASSAGLAGGEWETQYF. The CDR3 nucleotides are TGTGCCAGCAGCGCGGGACTAGCGGGAGGGGAGTGGGAGACCCAGTACTTC.

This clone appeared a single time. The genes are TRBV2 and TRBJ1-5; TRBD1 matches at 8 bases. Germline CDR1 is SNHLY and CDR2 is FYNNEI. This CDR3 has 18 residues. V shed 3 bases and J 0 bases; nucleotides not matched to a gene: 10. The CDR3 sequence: CASSDIGTGSYSNQPQHF. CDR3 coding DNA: TGTGCCAGCAGTGACATAGGGACAGGATCATATAGCAATCAGCCCCAGCATTTT.

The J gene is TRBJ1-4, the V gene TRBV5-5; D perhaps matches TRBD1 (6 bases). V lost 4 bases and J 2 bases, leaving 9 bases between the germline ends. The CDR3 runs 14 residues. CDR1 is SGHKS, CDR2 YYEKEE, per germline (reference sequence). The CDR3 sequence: CASSPRGTNEKLFF. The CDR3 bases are TGTGCCAGCAGCCCCAGGGGTACTAATGAAAAACTGTTTTTT.

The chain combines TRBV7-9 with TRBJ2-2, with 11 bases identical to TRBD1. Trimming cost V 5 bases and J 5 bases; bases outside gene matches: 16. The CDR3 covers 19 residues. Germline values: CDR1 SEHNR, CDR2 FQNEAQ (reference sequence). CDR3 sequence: CASSPRLGIGTGGTGELFF. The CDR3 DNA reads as TGTGCCAGCAGCCCGAGACTTGGGATCGGGACAGGGGGAACCGGGGAGCTGTTTTTT.

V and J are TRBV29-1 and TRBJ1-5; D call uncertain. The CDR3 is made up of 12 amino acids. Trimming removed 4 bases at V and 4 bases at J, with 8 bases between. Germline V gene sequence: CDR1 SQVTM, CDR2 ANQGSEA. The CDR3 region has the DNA TGCAGCGTTGCACGGGAAAATCAGCCCCAGCATTTT. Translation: CSVARENQPQHF.

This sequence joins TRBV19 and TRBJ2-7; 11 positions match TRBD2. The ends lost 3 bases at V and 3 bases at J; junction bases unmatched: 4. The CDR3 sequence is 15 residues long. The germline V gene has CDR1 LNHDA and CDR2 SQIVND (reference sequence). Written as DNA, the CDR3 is TGTGCCAGTAGTATGTTACTAGCGGGAGACTACGAGCAGTACTTC. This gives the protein CASSMLLAGDYEQYF. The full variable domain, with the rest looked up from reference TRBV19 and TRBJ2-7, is DGGITQSPKYLFRKEGQNVTLSCEQNLNHDAMYWYRQDPGQGLRLIYYSQIVNDFQKGDIAEGYSVSREKKESFPLTVTSAQKNPTAFYLCASSMLLAGDYEQYFGPGTRLTVT.

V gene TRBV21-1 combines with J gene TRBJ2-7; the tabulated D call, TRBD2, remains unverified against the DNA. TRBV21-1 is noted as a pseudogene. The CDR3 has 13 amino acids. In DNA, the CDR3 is TGTGCCATTAGGCGGGAAAACTCCTACGAGCAGTACTTC. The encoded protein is CAIRRENSYEQYF.

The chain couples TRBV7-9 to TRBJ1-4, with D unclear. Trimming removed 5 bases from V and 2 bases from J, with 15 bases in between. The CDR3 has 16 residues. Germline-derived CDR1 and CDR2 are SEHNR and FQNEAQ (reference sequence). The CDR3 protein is CASSATSGATNEKLFF. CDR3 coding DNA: TGTGCCAGCAGCGCAACGTCAGGCGCCACTAATGAAAAACTGTTTTTT.

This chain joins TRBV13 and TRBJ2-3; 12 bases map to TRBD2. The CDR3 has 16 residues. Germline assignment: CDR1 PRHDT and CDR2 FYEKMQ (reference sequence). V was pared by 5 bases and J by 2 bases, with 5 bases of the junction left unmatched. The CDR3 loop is CASSGWTSGDTDTQYF. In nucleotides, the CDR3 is TGTGCCAGCAGCGGGTGGACTAGCGGGGACACAGATACGCAGTATTTT. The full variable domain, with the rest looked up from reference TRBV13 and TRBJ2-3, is AAGVIQSPRHLIKEKRETATLKCYPIPRHDTVYWYQQGPGQDPQFLISFYEKMQSDKGSIPDRFSAQQFSDYHSELNMSSLELGDSALYFCASSGWTSGDTDTQYFGPGTRLTVL.

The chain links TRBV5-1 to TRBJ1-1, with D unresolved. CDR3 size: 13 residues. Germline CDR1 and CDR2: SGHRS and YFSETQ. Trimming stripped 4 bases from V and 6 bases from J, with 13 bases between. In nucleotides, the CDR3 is TGCGCCAGCAGCGGAGTGCAAGCCCCTGAAGCTTTCTTT. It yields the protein CASSGVQAPEAFF. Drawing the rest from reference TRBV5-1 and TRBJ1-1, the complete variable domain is KAGVTQTPRYLIKTRGQQVTLSCSPISGHRSVSWYQQTPGQGLQFLFEYFSETQRNKGNFPGRFSGRQFSNSRSEMNVSTLELGDSALYLCASSGVQAPEAFFGQGTRLTVV.

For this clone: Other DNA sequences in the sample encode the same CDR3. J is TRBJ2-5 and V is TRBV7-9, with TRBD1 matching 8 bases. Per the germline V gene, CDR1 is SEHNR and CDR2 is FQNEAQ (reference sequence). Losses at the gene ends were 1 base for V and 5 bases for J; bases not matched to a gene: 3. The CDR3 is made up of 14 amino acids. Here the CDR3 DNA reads TGTGCCAGCAGCTTAGTCACAGGGGGTGAGACCCAGTACTTC. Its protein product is CASSLVTGGETQYF.